Listed below are T cell receptor beta chains from one sample, sequenced in a study of lymphopenia after photon versus proton radiotherapy. The data were produced by immunoSEQ multiplex PCR, yet TCRdb's version contains in-frame clones alone and is incomplete. The sample yields 5,300 or so clones, around 89% seen once. Sequenced here: peripheral blood, sampled from a patient treated with photon-based radiotherapy. All receptors derive from a man younger than 45 with gastric cancer. Both conserved end residues are trimmed from each CDR3. Not every row has a clone size; where given, it reads once, few, many or a size class.

CDR3aa: ASSPREENPGYT
len: 12
abundance: .
v_gene: TRBV18
j_gene: TRBJ1-2

CDR3aa: ASSWGDYGEQF
len: 11
abundance: .
v_gene: TRBV5-6
j_gene: TRBJ2-1

CDR3aa: ASSLAGTNTQY
len: 11
abundance: .
v_gene: TRBV5-4
j_gene: TRBJ2-3

CDR3aa: ASLRKEGDNQPQH
len: 13
abundance: few
v_gene: TRBV28
j_gene: TRBJ1-5

CDR3aa: ASSSTLRVKGDGYT
len: 14
abundance: few
v_gene: TRBV7-9
j_gene: TRBJ1-2

CDR3aa: ASSQRPRGNTEAF
len: 13
abundance: .
v_gene: TRBV14
j_gene: TRBJ1-1

CDR3aa: ASSSRLAIRGSTDTQY
len: 16
abundance: .
v_gene: TRBV11-3
j_gene: TRBJ2-3

CDR3aa: ASGTVGSYEQY
len: 11
abundance: .
v_gene: TRBV19
j_gene: TRBJ2-7

CDR3aa: ASSSSSGATDTQY
len: 13
abundance: few
v_gene: TRBV11-2
j_gene: TRBJ2-3

CDR3aa: ASSLTRASISVGT
len: 13
abundance: .
v_gene: TRBV11-2
j_gene: TRBJ1-2

CDR3aa: ASSSKIDSYNEQF
len: 13
abundance: .
v_gene: TRBV5-6
j_gene: TRBJ2-1

CDR3aa: AISNLENEQF
len: 10
abundance: .
v_gene: TRBV10-3
j_gene: TRBJ2-1

CDR3aa: ASSPGTGNGYT
len: 11
abundance: .
v_gene: TRBV2
j_gene: TRBJ1-2

CDR3aa: ASSQAREDEAF
len: 11
abundance: .
v_gene: TRBV4-1
j_gene: TRBJ1-1

CDR3aa: ASSVEGQGNTEAF
len: 13
abundance: .
v_gene: TRBV9
j_gene: TRBJ1-1

CDR3aa: ASCRDSDGKNIQY
len: 13
abundance: .
v_gene: TRBV12-5
j_gene: TRBJ2-4

CDR3aa: ASSLTAGADTGELF
len: 14
abundance: .
v_gene: TRBV7-3
j_gene: TRBJ2-2

CDR3aa: ASSPRVRETTDTQY
len: 14
abundance: .
v_gene: TRBV4-1
j_gene: TRBJ2-3

CDR3aa: ASSFPGNGYT
len: 10
abundance: few
v_gene: TRBV7-8
j_gene: TRBJ1-2

CDR3aa: ASRGERFSGNTIY
len: 13
abundance: .
v_gene: TRBV2
j_gene: TRBJ1-3

CDR3aa: ASSFRGETGANVLT
len: 14
abundance: .
v_gene: TRBV27
j_gene: TRBJ2-6

CDR3aa: ASSLGSGGSYNEQF
len: 14
abundance: .
v_gene: TRBV5-1
j_gene: TRBJ2-1

CDR3aa: ASSPGQANEKLF
len: 12
abundance: .
v_gene: TRBV6-1
j_gene: TRBJ1-4

CDR3aa: ASSLTSGGTDTQY
len: 13
abundance: few
v_gene: TRBV10-2
j_gene: TRBJ2-3

CDR3aa: ASSYTTGKNNEQF
len: 13
abundance: .
v_gene: TRBV6-5
j_gene: TRBJ2-1

CDR3aa: ASSPNRGNTEAF
len: 12
abundance: once
v_gene: TRBV11-1
j_gene: TRBJ1-1

CDR3aa: ASSFQGNSGNTIY
len: 13
abundance: .
v_gene: TRBV11-2
j_gene: TRBJ1-3